This TCR beta chain was captured by sequencing in a study of beta chain features in type 1 diabetes. The purity of all sorted populations exceeded 95%. TCRB transcripts that were expressed got sequenced, as all of the isolated RNA had been reverse transcribed. Generated by immunoSEQ multiplex PCR, the TCRdb table keeps only in-frame clones and is missing some. The table has hundreds of thousands of clones, roughly 16% seen once; the top ten hold around 0.095%. CDR3 length: 13 residues. V was shortened by 11 bases and J by 6 bases, with 17 bases between the two germline ends. The germline V gene has CDR1 ENHRY and CDR2 SYGVKD.

V usage is TRBV10-3 and J usage is TRBJ2-1; perhaps TRBD2 as D (5 bases). The source material was naive CD4+ T cells from blood. The receptor was isolated from a man aged 18-30 years in good health. The CDR3 here is CALREIGRNEQFF. The CDR3 nucleotides read TGTGCCCTTCGGGAAATAGGGCGCAATGAGCAGTTCTTC.